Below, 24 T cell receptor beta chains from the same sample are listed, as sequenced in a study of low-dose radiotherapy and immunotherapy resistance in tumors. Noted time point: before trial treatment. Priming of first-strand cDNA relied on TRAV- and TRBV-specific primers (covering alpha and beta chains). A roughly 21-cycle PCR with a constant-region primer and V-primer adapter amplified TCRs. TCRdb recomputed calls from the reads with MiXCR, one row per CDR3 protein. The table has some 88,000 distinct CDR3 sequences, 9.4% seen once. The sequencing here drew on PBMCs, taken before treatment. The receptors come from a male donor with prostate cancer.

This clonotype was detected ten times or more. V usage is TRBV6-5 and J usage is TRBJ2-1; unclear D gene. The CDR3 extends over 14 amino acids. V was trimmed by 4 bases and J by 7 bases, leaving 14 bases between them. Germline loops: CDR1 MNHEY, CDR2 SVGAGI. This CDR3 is CASSSAGVRNEQFF. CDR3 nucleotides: TGTGCCAGCAGTTCGGCAGGAGTACGTAATGAGCAGTTCTTC.

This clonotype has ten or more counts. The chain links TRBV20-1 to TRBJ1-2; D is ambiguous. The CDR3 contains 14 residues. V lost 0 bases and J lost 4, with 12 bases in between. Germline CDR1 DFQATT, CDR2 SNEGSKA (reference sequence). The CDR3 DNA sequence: TGCAGTGCTAGAGAAGAGGAGGTGTTCTATGGCTACACCTTC. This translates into CSAREEEVFYGYTF.

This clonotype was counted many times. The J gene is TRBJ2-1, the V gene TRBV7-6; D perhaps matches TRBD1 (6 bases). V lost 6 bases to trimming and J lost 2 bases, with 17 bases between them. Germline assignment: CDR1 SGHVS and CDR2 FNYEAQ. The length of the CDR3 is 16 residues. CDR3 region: CASRQFQGSTYNEQFF. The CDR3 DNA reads TGTGCCAGCAGACAATTTCAGGGGTCAACCTACAATGAGCAGTTCTTC.

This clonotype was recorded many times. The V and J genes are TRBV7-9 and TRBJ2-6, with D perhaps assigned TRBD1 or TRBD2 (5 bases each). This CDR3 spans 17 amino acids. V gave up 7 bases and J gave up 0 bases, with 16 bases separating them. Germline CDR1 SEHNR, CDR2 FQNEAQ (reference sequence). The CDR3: CASTPGPTYSGANVLTF. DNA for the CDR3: TGTGCCAGCACCCCGGGACCGACCTACTCTGGGGCCAACGTCCTGACTTTC.

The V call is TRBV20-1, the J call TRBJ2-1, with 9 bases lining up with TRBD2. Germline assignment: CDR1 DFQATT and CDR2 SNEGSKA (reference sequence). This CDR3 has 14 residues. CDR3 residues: CNPLLAGKDHEQFF. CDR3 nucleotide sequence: TGCAACCCTCTCCTAGCGGGAAAGGACCATGAGCAGTTCTTC.

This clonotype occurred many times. CDR3 sequence (DNA): TGTGCCAGCAGCTTGGACTGGGGGCGCGGGTCTGGGGCCAACGTCCTGACTTTC. Residues: CASSLDWGRGSGANVLTF. The chain recombines TRBV5-6 with TRBJ2-6; D perhaps matches TRBD1 (6 bases). The CDR3 has 18 residues. Trimming left V 0 bases short and J 1 base short, with 14 bases between. Germline V gene data show CDR1 as SGHDT and CDR2 as YYEEEE.

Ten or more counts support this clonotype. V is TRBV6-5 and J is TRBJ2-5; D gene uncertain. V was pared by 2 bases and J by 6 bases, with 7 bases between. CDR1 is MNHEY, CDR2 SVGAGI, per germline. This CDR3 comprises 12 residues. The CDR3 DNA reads TGTGCCAGCAGTTACCACGGAAAGACCCAGTACTTC. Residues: CASSYHGKTQYF.

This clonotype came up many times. CDR3 protein: CASSVGTGGRETQYF. The CDR3 DNA reads as TGTGCCAGCAGTGTTGGGACAGGGGGCAGAGAGACCCAGTACTTC. V usage is TRBV2 and J usage is TRBJ2-5, with 12 bases fitting TRBD1. V gave up 4 bases and J gave up 4 bases; unmatched junction bases: 4. Germline CDR1 reads SNHLY; CDR2 reads FYNNEI. This CDR3 is built from 15 residues.

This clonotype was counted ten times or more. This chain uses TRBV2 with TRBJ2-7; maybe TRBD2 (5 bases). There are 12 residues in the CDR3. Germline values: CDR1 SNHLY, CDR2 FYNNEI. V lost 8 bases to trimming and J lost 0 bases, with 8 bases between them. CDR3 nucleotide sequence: TGTGCCAGCGCTAGCAACTCCTACGAGCAGTACTTC. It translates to CASASNSYEQYF.

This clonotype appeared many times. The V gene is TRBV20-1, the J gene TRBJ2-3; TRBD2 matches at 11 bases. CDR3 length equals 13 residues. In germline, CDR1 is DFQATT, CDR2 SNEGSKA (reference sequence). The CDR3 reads CSLTSGSADTQYF. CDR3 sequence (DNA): TGCAGCCTAACTAGCGGGAGCGCAGATACGCAGTATTTT.

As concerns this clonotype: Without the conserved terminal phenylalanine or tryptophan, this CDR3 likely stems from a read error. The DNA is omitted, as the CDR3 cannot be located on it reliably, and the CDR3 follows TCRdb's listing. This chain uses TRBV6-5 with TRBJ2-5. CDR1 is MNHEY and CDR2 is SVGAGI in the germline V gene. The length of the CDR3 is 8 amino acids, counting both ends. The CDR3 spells CASSYSIV.

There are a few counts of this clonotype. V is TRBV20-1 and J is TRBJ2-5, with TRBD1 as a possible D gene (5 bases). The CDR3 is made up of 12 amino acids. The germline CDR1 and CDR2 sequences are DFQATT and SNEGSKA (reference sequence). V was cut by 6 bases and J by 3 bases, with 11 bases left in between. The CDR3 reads CSAYDSKETQYF. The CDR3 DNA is TGCAGTGCGTACGACAGTAAAGAGACCCAGTACTTC.

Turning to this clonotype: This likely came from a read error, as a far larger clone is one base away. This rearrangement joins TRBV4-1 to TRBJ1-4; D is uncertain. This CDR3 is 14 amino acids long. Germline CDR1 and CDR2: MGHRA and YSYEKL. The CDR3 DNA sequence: TGCCCCAGCAGCCAAGATCCCCAGAGTGAAAAACTGTTTTTT. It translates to CPSSQDPQSEKLFF.

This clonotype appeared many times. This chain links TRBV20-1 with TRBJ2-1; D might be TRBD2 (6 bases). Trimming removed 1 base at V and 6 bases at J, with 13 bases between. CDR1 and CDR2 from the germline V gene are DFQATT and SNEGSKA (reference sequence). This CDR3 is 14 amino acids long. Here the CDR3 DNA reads TGCAGTGCTAGAGGGCTAGCGAGACTCAATGAGCAGTTCTTC. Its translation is CSARGLARLNEQFF.

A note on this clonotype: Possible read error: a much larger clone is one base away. In DNA, the CDR3 is TGTGCCACCAGCAGAGGGGGACAGGGAATCGGGGAGCTGTATTTT. This sequence encodes CATSRGGQGIGELYF. This chain joins TRBV15 and TRBJ2-3, with 9 bases identical to TRBD1. The CDR3 is 15 residues long. The V and J ends lost 1 base and 14 bases, in that order; junction bases with no gene match: 13. Germline-derived CDR1 and CDR2 are LNHNV and YYDKDF (reference sequence). The variable domain in full, completed from reference TRBV15 and TRBJ2-3, reads DAMVIQNPRYQVTQFGKPVTLSCSQTLNHNVMYWYQQKSSQAPKLLFHYYDKDFNNEADTPDNFQSRRPNTSFCFLDIRSPGLGDTAMYLCATSRGGQGIGELYFGPGTRLTVL.

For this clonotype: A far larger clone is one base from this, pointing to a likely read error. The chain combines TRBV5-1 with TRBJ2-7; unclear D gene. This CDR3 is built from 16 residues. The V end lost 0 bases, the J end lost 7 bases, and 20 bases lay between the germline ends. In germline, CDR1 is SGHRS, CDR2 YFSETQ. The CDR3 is CASSLALGGSYNEQYF. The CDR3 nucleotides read TGCGCCAGCAGCTTGGCCCTCGGCGGTAGCTACAATGAGCAGTACTTC.

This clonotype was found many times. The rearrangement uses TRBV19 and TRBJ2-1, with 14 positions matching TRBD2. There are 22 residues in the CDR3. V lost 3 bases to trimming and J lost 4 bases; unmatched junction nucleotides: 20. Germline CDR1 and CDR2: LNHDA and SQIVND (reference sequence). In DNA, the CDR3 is TGTGCCAGTAGTATCCGTGAGACGGGACTAGCGGGAGAAAAGAGGGCATACAATGAGCAGTTCTTC. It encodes CASSIRETGLAGEKRAYNEQFF. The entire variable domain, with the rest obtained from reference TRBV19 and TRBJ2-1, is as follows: DGGITQSPKYLFRKEGQNVTLSCEQNLNHDAMYWYRQDPGQGLRLIYYSQIVNDFQKGDIAEGYSVSREKKESFPLTVTSAQKNPTAFYLCASSIRETGLAGEKRAYNEQFFGPGTRLTVL.

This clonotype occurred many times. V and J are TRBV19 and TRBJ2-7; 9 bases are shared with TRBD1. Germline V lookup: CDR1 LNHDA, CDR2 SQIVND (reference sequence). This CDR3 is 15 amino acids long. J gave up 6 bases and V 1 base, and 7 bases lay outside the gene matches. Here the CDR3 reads CASSIAGQGKSEQYF. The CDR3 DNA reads TGTGCCAGTAGTATAGCGGGACAGGGTAAGAGCGAGCAGTACTTC.

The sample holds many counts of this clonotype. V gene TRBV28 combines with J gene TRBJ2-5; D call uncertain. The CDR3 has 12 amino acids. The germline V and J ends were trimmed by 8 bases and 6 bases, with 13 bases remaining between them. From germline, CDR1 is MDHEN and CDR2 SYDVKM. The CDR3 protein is CASSSSGQTQYF. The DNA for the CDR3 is TGTGCCAGCTCCTCTTCAGGACAGACCCAGTACTTC.

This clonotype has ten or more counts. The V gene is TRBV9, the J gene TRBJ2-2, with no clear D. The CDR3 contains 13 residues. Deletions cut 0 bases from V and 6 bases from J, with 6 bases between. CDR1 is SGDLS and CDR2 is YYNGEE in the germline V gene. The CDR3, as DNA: TGTGCCAGCAGCGTAGAAGACCCCGGGGAGCTGTTTTTT. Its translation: CASSVEDPGELFF. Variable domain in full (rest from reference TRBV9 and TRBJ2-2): DSGVTQTPKHLITATGQRVTLRCSPRSGDLSVYWYQQSLDQGLQFLIQYYNGEERAKGNILERFSAQQFPDLHSELNLSSLELGDSALYFCASSVEDPGELFFGEGSRLTVL.

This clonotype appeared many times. CDR3 region: CAVGRRYTEAFF. The CDR3 DNA reads TGTGCAGTGGGACGACGGTACACTGAAGCTTTCTTT. V and J are TRBV6-2 or TRBV6-3 and TRBJ1-1; D might be TRBD1 (5 bases). Germline V gene data show CDR1 as MNHEY and CDR2 as SVGEGT. This CDR3 spans 12 amino acids.

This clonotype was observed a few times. The chain's CDR3 is CASSPWTGKSSYEQYF. DNA of the CDR3: TGTGCCAGCAGTCCGTGGACAGGGAAAAGCTCCTACGAGCAGTACTTC. The chain links TRBV12-3 or TRBV12-4 to TRBJ2-7, with TRBD1 matching over 8 bases. The J segment lost 0 bases and the V segment lost 5 bases, leaving 9 bases of the junction unmatched. The CDR3 is 16 residues long.

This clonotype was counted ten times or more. DNA for the CDR3: TGTGCCAGCAGCCAAGCCGATAGAGGGGGATACGAGCAGTACTTC. Amino acid sequence: CASSQADRGGYEQYF. V and J are TRBV3-1 and TRBJ2-7, with D maybe TRBD1 (6 bases). The CDR3 sequence is 15 residues long. Deletions cut 1 base from V and 4 bases from J, with 14 bases between. Germline values: CDR1 LGHDT, CDR2 YNNKEL (reference sequence).

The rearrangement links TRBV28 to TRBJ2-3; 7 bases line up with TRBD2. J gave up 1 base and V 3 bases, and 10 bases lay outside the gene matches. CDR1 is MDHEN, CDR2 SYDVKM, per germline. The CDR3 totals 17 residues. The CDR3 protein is CASSFRWEGRGTDTQYF. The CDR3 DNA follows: TGTGCCAGCAGTTTCAGGTGGGAGGGCCGCGGCACAGATACGCAGTATTTT.